One and the same sample provided the 5 T cell receptor beta chains below, sequenced in a study of graft-versus-host responses after intestinal transplantation. Produced via immunoSEQ multiplex PCR; TCRdb's table is partial and in-frame only. The profile shows about 3,300 clones, 70% to 80% of them singletons. Intraepithelial lymphocytes and lamina propria lymphocytes were released through processing of graft tissue. The sample was ileum tissue, taken roughly 18 and 21 days after intestinal transplantation. The receptors stem from a human patient who received an intestinal transplant, so some T cells may come from the graft donor.

The chain joins TRBV27 to TRBJ2-7; D is undetermined. The CDR3 is made up of 14 amino acids. Germline CDR1 is MNHEY and CDR2 is SMNVEV (reference sequence). The V end was cut by 3 bases, the J end by 4 bases, with 13 bases between. CDR3 in DNA: TGTGCCAGCAGTTTGGGCGGCGCTACGTACGAGCAGTACTTC. This translates into CASSLGGATYEQYF.

This clone showed up just a few times. J is TRBJ1-4 and V is TRBV5-1; 8 nucleotides agree with TRBD1. The germline V gene has CDR1 SGHRS and CDR2 YFSETQ. V shed 3 bases and J 6 bases; nucleotides not matched to a gene: 7. CDR3 length: 15 amino acids. The CDR3 reads CASSSPGQADEKLFF. CDR3 coding DNA: TGCGCCAGCAGCTCGCCGGGACAGGCGGATGAAAAACTGTTTTTT. Variable domain in full (rest from reference TRBV5-1 and TRBJ1-4): KAGVTQTPRYLIKTRGQQVTLSCSPISGHRSVSWYQQTPGQGLQFLFEYFSETQRNKGNFPGRFSGRQFSNSRSEMNVSTLELGDSALYLCASSSPGQADEKLFFGSGTQLSVL.

The V gene is TRBV4-1, the J gene TRBJ2-7; D perhaps matches TRBD1 (6 bases). With 0 bases removed from V and 2 bases from J, the gap between germline ends came to 14 bases. The CDR3 extends over 16 amino acids. Germline V gene data show CDR1 as MGHRA and CDR2 as YSYEKL. In DNA form, the CDR3 reads TGCGCCAGCAGCCAAGATGAGGGGACATTCCCCTACGAGCAGTACTTC. Protein sequence: CASSQDEGTFPYEQYF.

The J gene is TRBJ2-3, the V gene TRBV10-2, with D perhaps matching TRBD1 or TRBD2 (6 bases each). From germline, CDR1 is WSHSY and CDR2 SAAADI. The length of the CDR3 is 16 residues. Trimming took 6 bases from V and 0 from J, leaving 16 bases between them. The DNA for the CDR3 is TGCGCCAGCAGGCCCTCGGGGGCCCCGAGCACAGATACGCAGTATTTT. It specifies CASRPSGAPSTDTQYF.

This chain joins TRBV9 and TRBJ2-3, with TRBD1 identical over 8 bases. After removal of 2 bases from V and 4 bases from J, the junction contained 9 bases not matched to a gene. The CDR3 has 16 residues. Germline V lookup: CDR1 SGDLS, CDR2 YYNGEE. CDR3 nucleotides: TGTGCCAGCAGCGTGTATGCGACAGGGGCGTCAGATACGCAGTATTTT. Translation gives CASSVYATGASDTQYF.